The 17 T cell receptor beta chains below come from one sample, sequenced in a study of cytomegalovirus exposure and HLA in healthy donors. In the PCR, 60 Vbeta and 13 Jbeta primers were used. Data came from immunoSEQ multiplex PCR; TCRdb stores just in-frame clones and leaves some out. The repertoire holds roughly 200,000 clones, with roughly 80% as singletons. The source material was PBMCs. The receptors shown here come from a man in his fifties or sixties in good health and CMV-seronegative.

This clone appeared a few times. The chain links TRBV7-9 to TRBJ2-2; 12 bases line up with TRBD2. Trimming cost V 6 bases and J 1 base; bases outside gene matches: 3. CDR1 is SEHNR and CDR2 is FQNEAQ in the germline V gene (reference sequence). The CDR3 contains 16 residues. CDR3 protein: CASRGLAGLNTGELFF. The CDR3 nucleotides read TGTGCCAGCAGAGGACTAGCGGGGTTGAACACCGGGGAGCTGTTTTTT.

V and J are TRBV12-5 and TRBJ2-2; D is perhaps TRBD2 (6 bases). The V and J ends lost 5 bases and 1 base respectively, with 14 bases between them. The germline CDR1 and CDR2 sequences are LGHNT and FRNRAP. The CDR3 loop spans 16 amino acids. Here the CDR3 reads CASGAPGTLNTGELFF. The CDR3 DNA reads TGTGCTAGTGGTGCCCCCGGGACTTTGAACACCGGGGAGCTGTTTTTT.

The chain is built from TRBV18 and TRBJ1-1, with unresolved D. CDR3 length: 15 amino acids. Germline lookup yields CDR1 KGHSH and CDR2 LQKENI. V was pared by 0 bases and J by 10 bases, with 18 bases between. As DNA, the CDR3 is TGTGCCAGCTCACCACCGTCGATTTCCGATCAGGCAGCTTTCTTT. Its translation is CASSPPSISDQAAFF.

This sequence joins TRBV5-4 and TRBJ2-7; 8 nucleotides line up with TRBD1. CDR1 and CDR2 from the germline V gene are SGHNT and YYREEE (reference sequence). V lost 0 bases, J lost 6 bases, and 2 bases stayed unmatched. CDR3 length: 13 residues. The CDR3 DNA reads as TGTGCCAGCAGCTTGGTCGGGACAGGCGAGCAGTACTTC. Its translation is CASSLVGTGEQYF. Complete variable domain (other parts from reference TRBV5-4 and TRBJ2-7): ETGVTQSPTHLIKTRGQQVTLRCSSQSGHNTVSWYQQALGQGPQFIFQYYREEENGRGNFPPRFSGLQFPNYSSELNVNALELDDSALYLCASSLVGTGEQYFGPGTRLTVT.

The rearrangement joins TRBV5-6 to TRBJ1-2; D may be TRBD1 (6 bases). This CDR3 comprises 16 residues. The V end was cut by 3 bases, the J end by 2 bases, with 17 bases between. Germline V gene sequence: CDR1 SGHDT, CDR2 YYEEEE. CDR3 protein: CASSWERDTVNYGYTF. The DNA for the CDR3 is TGTGCCAGCAGCTGGGAAAGGGACACCGTGAACTATGGCTACACCTTC.

The chain links TRBV5-1 to TRBJ1-1; 10 positions agree with TRBD1. V lost 4 bases, J lost 0 bases, and 9 bases stayed unmatched. This CDR3 is built from 17 residues. Germline lookup yields CDR1 SGHRS and CDR2 YFSETQ. CDR3 sequence: CASSARTGGIVNTEAFF. DNA for the CDR3: TGCGCCAGCAGCGCCAGGACAGGGGGAATCGTGAACACTGAAGCTTTCTTT.

The CDR3 bases are TGTGCCAGCAGCTCATATACGACAGGGAACACTGAAGCTTTCTTT. This codes for CASSSYTTGNTEAFF. The rearrangement links TRBV11-2 to TRBJ1-1; tentatively, D is TRBD1 (6 bases). The ends were cut back, 4 bases at V and 1 base at J, with 13 bases in the middle. The CDR3 consists of 15 residues. Germline V CDR1 and CDR2: SGHAT, FQNNGV.

The chain has TRBV5-4 and TRBJ1-5, with 9 bases that match TRBD1. The V segment lost 3 bases and the J segment 5 bases; nucleotides outside the gene matches: 6. Germline lookup yields CDR1 SGHNT and CDR2 YYREEE (reference sequence). The length of the CDR3 is 15 residues. In DNA form, the CDR3 reads TGTGCCAGCAGCTCGGGACAGGGCACCCATCAGCCCCAGCATTTT. It is translated as CASSSGQGTHQPQHF.

This chain uses TRBV11-2 with TRBJ1-2; TRBD1 matches 7 bases. There are 14 residues in the CDR3. In germline, CDR1 is SGHAT, CDR2 FQNNGV. V lost 4 bases and J lost 3; bases outside the gene matches: 5. The CDR3 loop reads CASSSTGWDYGYTF. In nucleotides, the CDR3 is TGTGCCAGCAGCTCGACAGGGTGGGACTATGGCTACACCTTC.

The J gene is TRBJ2-3, the V gene TRBV5-1; D unclear. The ends were cut back, 3 bases at V and 4 bases at J, with 12 bases in the middle. The CDR3 runs to 14 residues. The germline gives CDR1 SGHRS, CDR2 YFSETQ. The DNA of the CDR3 is TGCGCCAGCAGCTCGGCCGGCCGGGCAGATACGCAGTATTTT. The encoded protein is CASSSAGRADTQYF.

V gene TRBV5-1 combines with J gene TRBJ2-2; TRBD2 might be the D (5 bases). Germline values: CDR1 SGHRS, CDR2 YFSETQ. The CDR3 runs 16 residues. V dropped 0 bases and J dropped 2 bases, with 11 bases sitting between them. This CDR3 reads CASSLGVSANTGELFF. Here the CDR3 DNA reads TGCGCCAGCAGCTTGGGGGTTAGCGCTAACACCGGGGAGCTGTTTTTT.

In this sample, this clone turned up a few times. V gene TRBV5-6 combines with J gene TRBJ2-1; weak D call: TRBD2 (5 bases). The V gene's germline CDR1 is SGHDT and CDR2 YYEEEE. The CDR3 contains 16 residues. V was trimmed by 1 base and J by 0 bases, leaving 11 bases between them. Here the CDR3 reads CASSLFGDSSYNEQFF. Here the CDR3 DNA reads TGTGCCAGCAGCTTGTTCGGGGATAGCTCCTACAATGAGCAGTTCTTC.

The chain couples TRBV2 to TRBJ2-5, with D tentatively TRBD2 (5 bases). Looked up from germline, CDR1 is SNHLY and CDR2 is FYNNEI. This CDR3 has 12 amino acids. Trimming took 8 bases from V and 11 from J, leaving 18 bases between them. The CDR3 spells CASGGGDGLQYF. As DNA, the CDR3 is TGTGCCAGCGGAGGAGGCGATGGCCTGCAGTACTTC.

Points on this clone: The germline gene is not matched at one end of the junction; a read error may be the cause. J is TRBJ1-2 and V is TRBV4-3; weak D call: TRBD1 (5 bases). Looked up from germline, CDR1 is LGHNA and CDR2 is YSLEER. This CDR3 region has 13 residues. The CDR3: CASSQRTSHGYPF. As DNA, the CDR3 is TGCGCCAGCAGCCAAAGGACATCTCATGGCTACCCCTTC.

V gene TRBV7-9 combines with J gene TRBJ1-4; 10 positions match TRBD1. The length of the CDR3 is 16 residues. V gave up 2 bases and J gave up 6 bases; unmatched junction bases: 6. Germline V gene sequence: CDR1 SEHNR, CDR2 FQNEAQ (reference sequence). DNA for the CDR3: TGTGCCAGCAGCTTACTCTGGACAGGGGGTGATGAAAAACTGTTTTTT. Protein sequence: CASSLLWTGGDEKLFF.

This chain connects TRBV27 to TRBJ2-7; 7 nucleotides match TRBD2. Trimming removed 6 bases from V and 2 bases from J; junction bases left unmatched: 4. Germline assignment: CDR1 MNHEY and CDR2 SMNVEV (reference sequence). The CDR3 extends over 13 amino acids. CDR3 sequence: CASRGGSPYEQYF. CDR3 nucleotide sequence: TGTGCCAGCAGGGGGGGGAGCCCCTACGAGCAGTACTTC.

The chain combines TRBV11-2 with TRBJ2-7; 14 bases fit TRBD2. Germline loops: CDR1 SGHAT, CDR2 FQNNGV. V trimming: 1 base; J trimming: 3 bases; junction bases outside the gene matches: 8. The CDR3 spans 18 residues. CDR3 residues: CASSLALGLAGVIYEQYF. The CDR3, as DNA: TGTGCCAGCAGCTTAGCTCTGGGACTAGCGGGAGTCATCTACGAGCAGTACTTC.